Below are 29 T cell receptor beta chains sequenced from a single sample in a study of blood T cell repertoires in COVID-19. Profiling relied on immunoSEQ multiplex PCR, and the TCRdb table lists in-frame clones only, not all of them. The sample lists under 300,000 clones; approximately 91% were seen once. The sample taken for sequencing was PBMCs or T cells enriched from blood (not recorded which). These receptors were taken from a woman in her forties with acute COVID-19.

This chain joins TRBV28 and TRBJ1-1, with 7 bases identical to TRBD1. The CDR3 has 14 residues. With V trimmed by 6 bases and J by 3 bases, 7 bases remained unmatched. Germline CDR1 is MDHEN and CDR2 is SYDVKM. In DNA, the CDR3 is TGTGCCAGCAGCTCAGGGGGTATGGACACTGAAGCTTTCTTT. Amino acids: CASSSGGMDTEAFF.

CDR3 amino acids: CASSPDSGRATYEQYF. The CDR3 DNA reads TGTGCCAGCAGCCCGGATAGCGGGAGGGCCACCTACGAGCAGTACTTC. This chain uses TRBV7-2 with TRBJ2-7, with 11 positions matching TRBD2. J gave up 2 bases and V 5 bases, and 8 bases lay outside the gene matches. The germline gives CDR1 SGHTA, CDR2 FQGNSA. The CDR3 runs to 16 residues.

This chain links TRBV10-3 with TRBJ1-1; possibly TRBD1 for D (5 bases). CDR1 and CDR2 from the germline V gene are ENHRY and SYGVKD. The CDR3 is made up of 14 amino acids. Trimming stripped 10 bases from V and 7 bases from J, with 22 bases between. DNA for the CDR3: TGTGCCACCCGAAGGGGTAGGGATAACGGTGAAGCTTTCTTT. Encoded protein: CATRRGRDNGEAFF.

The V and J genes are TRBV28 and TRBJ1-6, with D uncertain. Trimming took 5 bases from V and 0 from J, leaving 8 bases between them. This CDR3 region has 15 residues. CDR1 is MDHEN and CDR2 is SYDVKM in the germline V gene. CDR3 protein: CASSEGGSYNSPLHF. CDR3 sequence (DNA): TGTGCCAGCAGTGAGGGTGGCTCCTATAATTCACCCCTCCACTTT.

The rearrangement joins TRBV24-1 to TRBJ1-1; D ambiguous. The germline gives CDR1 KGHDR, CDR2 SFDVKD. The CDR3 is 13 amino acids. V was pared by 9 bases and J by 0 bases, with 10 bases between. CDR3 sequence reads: CATSSGMNTEAFF. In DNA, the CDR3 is TGTGCCACCTCATCCGGGATGAACACTGAAGCTTTCTTT.

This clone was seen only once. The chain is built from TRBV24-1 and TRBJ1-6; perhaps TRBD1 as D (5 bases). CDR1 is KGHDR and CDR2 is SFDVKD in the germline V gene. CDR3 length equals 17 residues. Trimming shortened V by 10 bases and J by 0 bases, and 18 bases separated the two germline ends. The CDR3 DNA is TGTGCCACTAGAGTAATGGACACGGGCTCCTATAATTCACCCCTCCACTTT. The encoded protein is CATRVMDTGSYNSPLHF.

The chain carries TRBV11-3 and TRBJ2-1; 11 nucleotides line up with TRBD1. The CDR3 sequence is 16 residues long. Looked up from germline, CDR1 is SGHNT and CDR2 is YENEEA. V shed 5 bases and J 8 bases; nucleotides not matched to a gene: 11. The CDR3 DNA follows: TGTGCCAGCAGCAAGCTTCCGGGACAGGGGGTCGATGAGCAGTTCTTC. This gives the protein CASSKLPGQGVDEQFF. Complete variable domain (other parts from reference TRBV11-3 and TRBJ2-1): EAGVVQSPRYKIIEKKQPVAFWCNPISGHNTLYWYLQNLGQGPELLIRYENEEAVDDSQLPKDRFSAERLKGVDSTLKIQPAELGDSAVYLCASSKLPGQGVDEQFFGPGTRLTVL.

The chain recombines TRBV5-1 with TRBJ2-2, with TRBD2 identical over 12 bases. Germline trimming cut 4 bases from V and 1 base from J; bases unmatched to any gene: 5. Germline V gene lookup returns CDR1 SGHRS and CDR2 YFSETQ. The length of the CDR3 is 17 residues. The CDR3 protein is CASSTGGLAGNTGELFF. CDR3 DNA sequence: TGCGCCAGCAGCACTGGGGGACTAGCGGGGAACACCGGGGAGCTGTTTTTT.

The CDR3 nucleotides read TGCGCCAGCAGCCAACGGACAGGGGAACGCGCTTTCTTT. Translation: CASSQRTGERAFF. The V and J genes are TRBV4-1 and TRBJ1-1, with 9 bases identical to TRBD1. The CDR3 runs to 13 residues. V lost 2 bases to trimming and J lost 11 bases; unmatched junction nucleotides: 6. Germline CDR1 is MGHRA and CDR2 is YSYEKL.

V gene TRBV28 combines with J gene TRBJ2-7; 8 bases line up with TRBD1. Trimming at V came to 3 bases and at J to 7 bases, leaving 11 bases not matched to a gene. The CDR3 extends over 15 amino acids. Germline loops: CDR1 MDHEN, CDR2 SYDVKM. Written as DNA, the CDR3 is TGTGCCAGCAGTTTTCTTCGACAGGGGAGAAGAGAGCAGTACTTC. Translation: CASSFLRQGRREQYF. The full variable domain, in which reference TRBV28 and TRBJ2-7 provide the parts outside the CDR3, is DVKVTQSSRYLVKRTGEKVFLECVQDMDHENMFWYRQDPGLGLRLIYFSYDVKMKEKGDIPEGYSVSREKKERFSLILESASTNQTSMYLCASSFLRQGRREQYFGPGTRLTVT.

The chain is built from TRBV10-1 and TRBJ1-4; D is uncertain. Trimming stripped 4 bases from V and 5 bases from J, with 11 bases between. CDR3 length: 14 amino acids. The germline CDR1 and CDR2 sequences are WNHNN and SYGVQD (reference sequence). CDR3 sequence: CASSARQSNEKLFF. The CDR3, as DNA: TGCGCCAGCAGTGCCAGGCAGTCGAATGAAAAACTGTTTTTT.

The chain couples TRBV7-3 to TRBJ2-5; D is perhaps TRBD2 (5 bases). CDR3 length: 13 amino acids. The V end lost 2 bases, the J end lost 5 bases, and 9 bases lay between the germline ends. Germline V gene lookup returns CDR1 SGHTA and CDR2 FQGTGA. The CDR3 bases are TGTGCCAGCAGCTTATATAGAGGGGAGACCCAGTACTTC. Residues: CASSLYRGETQYF. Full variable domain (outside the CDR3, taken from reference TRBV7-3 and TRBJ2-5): GAGVSQTPSNKVTEKGKYVELRCDPISGHTALYWYRQSLGQGPEFLIYFQGTGAADDSGLPNDRFFAVRPEGSVSTLKIQRTERGDSAVYLCASSLYRGETQYFGPGTRLLVL.

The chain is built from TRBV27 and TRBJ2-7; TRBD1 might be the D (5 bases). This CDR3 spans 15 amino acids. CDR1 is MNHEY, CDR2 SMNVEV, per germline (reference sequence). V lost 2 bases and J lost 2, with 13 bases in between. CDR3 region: CASSLMAGIAYEQYF. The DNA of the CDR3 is TGTGCCAGCAGTTTAATGGCAGGGATTGCCTACGAGCAGTACTTC.

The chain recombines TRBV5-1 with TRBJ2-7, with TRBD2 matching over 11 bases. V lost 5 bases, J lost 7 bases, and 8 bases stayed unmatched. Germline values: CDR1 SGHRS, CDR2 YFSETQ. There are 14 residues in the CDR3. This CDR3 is CASRDTSGSGEQYF. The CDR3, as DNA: TGCGCCAGCAGAGATACTAGCGGGAGTGGGGAGCAGTACTTC.

CDR3 bases: TGTGCCACCAGTGGGGGGCCGGGCACTGAAGCTTTCTTT. It specifies CATSGGPGTEAFF. V usage is TRBV24-1 and J usage is TRBJ1-1, with D tentatively TRBD1 (6 bases). Trimming left V 5 bases short and J 4 bases short, with 10 bases between. Germline V gene data show CDR1 as KGHDR and CDR2 as SFDVKD. CDR3 size: 13 residues.

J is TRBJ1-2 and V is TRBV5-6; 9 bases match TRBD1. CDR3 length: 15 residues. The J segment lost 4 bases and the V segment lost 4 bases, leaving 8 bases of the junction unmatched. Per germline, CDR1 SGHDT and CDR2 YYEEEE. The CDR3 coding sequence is TGTGCCAGCAGCGCCGGGACAGGGACGGGCTATGGCTACACCTTC. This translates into CASSAGTGTGYGYTF. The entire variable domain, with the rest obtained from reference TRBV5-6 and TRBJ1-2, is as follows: DAGVTQSPTHLIKTRGQQVTLRCSPKSGHDTVSWYQQALGQGPQFIFQYYEEEERQRGNFPDRFSGHQFPNYSSELNVNALLLGDSALYLCASSAGTGTGYGYTFGSGTRLTVV.

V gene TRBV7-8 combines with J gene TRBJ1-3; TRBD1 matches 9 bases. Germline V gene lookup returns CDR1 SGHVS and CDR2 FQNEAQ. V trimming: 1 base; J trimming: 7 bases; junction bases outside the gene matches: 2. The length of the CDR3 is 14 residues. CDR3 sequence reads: CASSLGTGVNTIYF. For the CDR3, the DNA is TGTGCCAGCAGCTTAGGGACAGGGGTCAACACCATATATTTT.

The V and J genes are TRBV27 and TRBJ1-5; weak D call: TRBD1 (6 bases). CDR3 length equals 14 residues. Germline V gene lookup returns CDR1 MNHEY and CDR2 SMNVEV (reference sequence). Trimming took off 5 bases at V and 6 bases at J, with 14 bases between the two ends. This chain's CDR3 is CASSPVQGFQPQHF. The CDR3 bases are TGTGCCAGCAGTCCAGTACAGGGTTTTCAGCCCCAGCATTTT.

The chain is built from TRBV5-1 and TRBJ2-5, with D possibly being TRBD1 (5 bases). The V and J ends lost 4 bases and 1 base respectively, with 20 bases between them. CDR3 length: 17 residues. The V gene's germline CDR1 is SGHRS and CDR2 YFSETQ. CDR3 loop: CASSPYQGKAGQETQYF. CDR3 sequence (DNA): TGCGCCAGCAGCCCCTACCAGGGTAAGGCCGGCCAAGAGACCCAGTACTTC.

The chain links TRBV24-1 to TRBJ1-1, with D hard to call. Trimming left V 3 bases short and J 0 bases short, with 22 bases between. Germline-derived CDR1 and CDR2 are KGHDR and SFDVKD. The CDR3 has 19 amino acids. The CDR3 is CATSDTLRGVPPMNTEAFF. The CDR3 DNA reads TGTGCCACCAGTGATACACTACGCGGGGTACCGCCAATGAACACTGAAGCTTTCTTT.

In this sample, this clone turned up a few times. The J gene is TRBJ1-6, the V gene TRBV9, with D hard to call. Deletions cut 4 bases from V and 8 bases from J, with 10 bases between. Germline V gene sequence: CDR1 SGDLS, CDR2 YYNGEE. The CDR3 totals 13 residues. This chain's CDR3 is CASSLGRYSPLHF. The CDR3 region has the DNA TGTGCCAGCAGCTTAGGGAGGTATTCACCCCTCCACTTT.

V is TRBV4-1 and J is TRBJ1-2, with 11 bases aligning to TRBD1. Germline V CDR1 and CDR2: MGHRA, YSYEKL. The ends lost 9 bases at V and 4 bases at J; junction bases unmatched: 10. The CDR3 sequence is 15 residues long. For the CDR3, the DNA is TGCGCCAGTCGCGCCCCCGGGACAGGGGGCTATGGCTACACCTTC. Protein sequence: CASRAPGTGGYGYTF.

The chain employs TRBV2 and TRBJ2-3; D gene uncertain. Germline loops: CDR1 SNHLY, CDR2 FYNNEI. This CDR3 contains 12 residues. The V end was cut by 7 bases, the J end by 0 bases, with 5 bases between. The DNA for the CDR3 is TGTGCCAGCACCCCGAGCACAGATACGCAGTATTTT. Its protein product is CASTPSTDTQYF.

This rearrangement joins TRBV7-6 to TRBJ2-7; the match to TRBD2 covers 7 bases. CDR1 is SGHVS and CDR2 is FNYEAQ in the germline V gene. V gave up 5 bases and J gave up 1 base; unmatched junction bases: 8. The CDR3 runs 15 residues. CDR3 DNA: TGTGCCAGCAGCACACTTACGGGGGGTTCCTACGAGCAGTACTTC. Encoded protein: CASSTLTGGSYEQYF.

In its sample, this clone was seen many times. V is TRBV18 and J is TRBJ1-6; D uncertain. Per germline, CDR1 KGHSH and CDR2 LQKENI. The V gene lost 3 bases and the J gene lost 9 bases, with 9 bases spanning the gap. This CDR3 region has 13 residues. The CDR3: CASSPGVTSPLHF. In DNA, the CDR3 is TGTGCCAGCTCACCGGGAGTTACTTCACCCCTCCACTTT.

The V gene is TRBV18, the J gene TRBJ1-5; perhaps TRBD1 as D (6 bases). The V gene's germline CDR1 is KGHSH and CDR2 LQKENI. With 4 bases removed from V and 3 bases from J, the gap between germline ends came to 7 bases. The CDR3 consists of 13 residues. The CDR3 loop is CASSRQDNQPQHF. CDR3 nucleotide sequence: TGTGCCAGCTCACGACAGGACAATCAGCCCCAGCATTTT.

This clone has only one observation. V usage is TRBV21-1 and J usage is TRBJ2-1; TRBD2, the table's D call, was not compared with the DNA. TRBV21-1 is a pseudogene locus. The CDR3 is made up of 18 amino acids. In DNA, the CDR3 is TGTGCCAGCAGCAAAGACCGTTTTCCAGCGGGAGCCTACAATGAGCAGTTCTTC. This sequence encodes CASSKDRFPAGAYNEQFF.

The CDR3 bases are TGCGCCAGCAGCTTGGGTGCACTAGCGGGCATAGAGACCCAGTACTTC. Encoded protein: CASSLGALAGIETQYF. The chain combines TRBV5-1 with TRBJ2-5; TRBD2 matches at 9 bases. The CDR3 has 16 amino acids. The germline V gene encodes CDR1 SGHRS and CDR2 YFSETQ. V dropped 0 bases and J dropped 4; count of bases not matched to a gene: 7.

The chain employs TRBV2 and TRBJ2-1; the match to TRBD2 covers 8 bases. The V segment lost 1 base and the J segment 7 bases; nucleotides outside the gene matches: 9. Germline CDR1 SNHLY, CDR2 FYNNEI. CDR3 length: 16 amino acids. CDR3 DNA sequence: TGTGCCAGCAGTGAAGGGCGGAGTAGCGGGAAGAATGAGCAGTTCTTC. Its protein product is CASSEGRSSGKNEQFF.